This TCR beta chain emerged from a study of shared clonotypes between healthy human individuals. Study at large: Per-donor plates numbered three CD4 naive, three CD4 memory, two CD8 naive and one CD8 memory.

The assay was immunoSEQ multiplex PCR, and TCRdb's table has in-frame clones only and misses some. Among millions of clones listed, about 92% were seen once. This TCR was sampled from a man aged 18 to 29 in good health. Some clones in this sample may be carry-over from other donors' samples. What was sequenced was naive CD4+ T cells from PBMCs. As to subset: CD45RA+ positively selected.

CDR3 sequence reads: CASSAIKGTEAFF. CDR3 nucleotides: TGCGCCAGCAGCGCAATTAAAGGGACTGAAGCTTTCTTT. This chain joins TRBV5-1 and TRBJ1-1; D remains unclear. Trimming took off 4 bases at V and 5 bases at J, with 12 bases between the two ends. CDR3 size: 13 residues. Germline V CDR1 and CDR2: SGHRS, YFSETQ.